A selection of T cell receptor beta chains follows, all from one sample in a study of regulatory T cells in long-lasting Graves disease. TCRdb re-called the multiplex PCR reads through MiXCR, storing one row per CDR3 protein. The sample carries 500,000 to 700,000 distinct CDR3 sequences, 15% to 20% recorded once. The same sample was also used in a study of T cells in Graves' hyperthyroidism and ophthalmopathy.

The material sequenced was peripheral blood mononuclear cells (PBMCs), taken at new diagnosis, from a patient treated with antithyroid drugs. The source is a woman in her twenties or thirties with Graves disease. The CDR3 runs from the conserved cysteine through the conserved F or W. A D gene is named only where the DNA matches it firmly. Size is stated for part of the rows, as once, few or many counts, or as a class when the clone is expanded.

D	size	J	V	DNA	CDR3
TRBD2	.	TRBJ2-7	TRBV5-1	TGCGCCAGCAGCTTGGATAGAGGGACTAGCGGAGACGCCGAGCAGTACTTC	CASSLDRGTSGDAEQYF
TRBD2	.	TRBJ2-3	TRBV5-1	TGCGCCAGCAGCTTCCTAGCGGGAGGATCTAGCACAGATACGCAGTATTTT	CASSFLAGGSSTDTQYF
.	.	TRBJ1-2	TRBV10-2	TGCGCCAGCAGTGAAGGTTCCCTCAACTATGGCTACACCTTC	CASSEGSLNYGYTF
TRBD2	.	TRBJ2-7	TRBV20-1	TGCAGTGCCGAAGGGGGTAGCGGGAGAAACGAGCAGTACTTC	CSAEGGSGRNEQYF
TRBD1	.	TRBJ1-5	TRBV7-3	TGTGCCAGCACCCCGACAGGGTACAATCAGCCCCAGCATTTT	CASTPTGYNQPQHF
.	.	TRBJ2-1	TRBV7-9	TGTGCCAGCAGCTCTGGGCCCGTCAATGAGCAGTTCTTC	CASSSGPVNEQFF
.	few	TRBJ2-2	TRBV12-3/TRBV12-4	TGTGCCAGCAGGGATGAAACGAACACCGGGGAGCTGTTTTTT	CASRDETNTGELFF
TRBD1	.	TRBJ2-5	TRBV28	TGTGCCAGCAGTTTCGGGGACAGGGGGCTGGAGACCCAGTACTTC	CASSFGDRGLETQYF
TRBD1	few	TRBJ1-5	TRBV9	TGTGCCAGCAGCGAGGGCCGGGACAGGAATCAGCCCCAGCATTTT	CASSEGRDRNQPQHF
.	few	TRBJ2-7	TRBV4-1	TGCGCCAGCAGCCAACTACGCACACCCACCTACGAGCAGTACTTC	CASSQLRTPTYEQYF
.	once	TRBJ2-6	TRBV6-2/TRBV6-3	TGTGCCAGCAGGCGACAGGCGGTCGGGGCCAACGTCCTGACTTTC	CASRRQAVGANVLTF
TRBD2	.	TRBJ2-7	TRBV20-1	TGCAGTGCTTCGGGACTACCGTTCTACGAGCAGTACTTC	CSASGLPFYEQYF
TRBD1	many	TRBJ1-2	TRBV7-2	TGTGCCAGCAGCTTGGACAGGGCTTACTATGGCTACACCTTC	CASSLDRAYYGYTF
.	.	TRBJ1-4	TRBV7-9	TGTGCCAGCAGCTTAGCGAAGACGGAAAATGAAAAACTGTTTTTT	CASSLAKTENEKLFF
TRBD2	many	TRBJ2-2	TRBV28	TGTGCCAGCAGGACTAGCGGGAGATGGATCACCGGGGAGCTGTTTTTT	CASRTSGRWITGELFF
.	.	TRBJ1-6	TRBV30	TGTGCCTGGAGTCGGGGCAGGGCTATACTCCCGGAATCACCCCTCCACTTT	CAWSRGRAILPESPLHF
.	.	TRBJ2-7	TRBV19	TGTGCCAGTAGTATAGAGCAGGGGTACGAGCAGTACTTC	CASSIEQGYEQYF
TRBD1	.	TRBJ1-5	TRBV5-1	TGCGCCAGCAGCTTGGGGACAGGGGGGAATCAGCCCCGGCATTTT	CASSLGTGGNQPRHF
.	.	TRBJ2-7	TRBV7-6	TGTGCCAGCAGCTTAGGCCCGGGTACGTCCTACGAGCAGTACTTC	CASSLGPGTSYEQYF
.	.	TRBJ2-1	TRBV24-1	TGTGCCACCAGTCAGAGGGGTGCCTCCTACAATGAGCAGTTCTTC	CATSQRGASYNEQFF
TRBD1	.	TRBJ1-6	TRBV19	TGTGCCAGTAGGACGGACAGGGGAGATAATTCACCCCTCCACTTT	CASRTDRGDNSPLHF
TRBD2	many	TRBJ2-1	TRBV28	TGTGCCAGCAGTTCCCGAACTCCTGCGGGAGGGCTCAGCTCCTACAATGAGCAGTTCTTC	CASSSRTPAGGLSSYNEQFF
.	many	TRBJ1-1	TRBV3-1	TGTGCCAGCAGCCAGGTTGAACGTAGTGAAGCTTTCTTT	CASSQVERSEAFF
.	many	TRBJ2-3	TRBV6-1	TGTGCCAGCAGTGAAGCCCTGAGTTCCACAGATACGCAGTATTTT	CASSEALSSTDTQYF
.	many	TRBJ1-4	TRBV9	TGTGCCAGCAGCGGACGGACAGAAGGAGAAAAACTGTTTTTT	CASSGRTEGEKLFF
TRBD2	.	TRBJ2-3	TRBV9	TGTGCCAGCAGCGTCCGGACAAGCGGGGGCACAGATACGCAGTATTTT	CASSVRTSGGTDTQYF
.	few	TRBJ2-2	TRBV27	TGTGCCAGCAGTATTATAGCGGTCGCGAACACCGGGGAGCTGTTTTTT	CASSIIAVANTGELFF
.	many	TRBJ2-1	TRBV28	TGTGCCAGCAGTCCCCGGGGGCGGGGTCATAATGAGCAGTTCTTC	CASSPRGRGHNEQFF
.	many	TRBJ2-2	TRBV28	TGTGCCAGCAGTCCCCACCGGGCCGGAGGAGGGGAGCTGTTTTTT	CASSPHRAGGGELFF
TRBD1	.	TRBJ2-4	TRBV30	TGTGCCTTGGATGAGTTGGGGACAGGGGTAAACATTCAGTACTTC	CALDELGTGVNIQYF
TRBD2	few	TRBJ2-7	TRBV25-1	TGTGCCAGCAGTGAAAAGGGACTATCCTACGAGCAGTACTTC	CASSEKGLSYEQYF
.	many	TRBJ1-1	TRBV6-5	TGTGCCAGCAGTTACGGCGGGGTGAACACTGAAGCTTTCTTT	CASSYGGVNTEAFF
TRBD1	many	TRBJ2-5	TRBV28	TGTGCCAGCAGTTTCCTTGGACAGGGGCGCGGAGAGACCCAGTACTTC	CASSFLGQGRGETQYF
.	many	TRBJ2-1	TRBV7-8	TGTGCCAGCAGCTCCCTAGTGGGATCCTACAATGAGCAGTTCTTC	CASSSLVGSYNEQFF
.	many	TRBJ1-5	TRBV24-1	TGTGCCACCGGGACGTCGAATCAGCCCCAGCATTTT	CATGTSNQPQHF
.	many	TRBJ1-1	TRBV24-1	TGTGCGACCTCGGGGAGTGGGACTGAAGCTTTCTTT	CATSGSGTEAFF
.	many	TRBJ2-1	TRBV2	TGTGCCAGCAGGGACAGTAGGCCTTCCGTTGAGCAGTTCTTC	CASRDSRPSVEQFF
TRBD2	.	TRBJ2-1	TRBV20-1	TGCAGTGCTAGAGACTGGACTAGCGGGAGTCTCGATGAGCAGTTCTTC	CSARDWTSGSLDEQFF
.	.	TRBJ1-5	TRBV27	TGTGCCAGCAGAAAAGAACAGGTCGAAAATCAGCCCCAGCATTTT	CASRKEQVENQPQHF
.	many	TRBJ1-2	TRBV2	TGTGCCACCCAACTCAACGGGGGAGGCTACACCTTC	CATQLNGGGYTF
.	.	TRBJ1-1	TRBV3-1	TGTGCCAGCAGCTACTGGGCAGGGAATATGAACACTGAAGCTTTCTTT	CASSYWAGNMNTEAFF
TRBD1	many	TRBJ2-7	TRBV6-5	TGTGCCAGCAGTTACTCGATCCACAGGGGTACATACGAGCAGTACTTC	CASSYSIHRGTYEQYF
.	few	TRBJ2-1	TRBV7-2	TGTGCCAGCAGCATCGTTTGGGAGGATGAGCAGTTCTTC	CASSIVWEDEQFF
.	few	TRBJ1-2	TRBV20-1	TGCAGTGCTGGCGGTGAAGGACCTTATTACACCTTC	CSAGGEGPYYTF
TRBD1	few	TRBJ2-5	TRBV7-9	TGTGCCACCTTTCTGGGACAGGGTGCGGAGACCCAGTACTTC	CATFLGQGAETQYF
TRBD1	.	TRBJ2-1	TRBV5-1	TGCGCCAGCAGCTGGGACAGCTTTAGCTCCTACAATGAGCAGTTCTTC	CASSWDSFSSYNEQFF
TRBD1	.	TRBJ1-4	TRBV12-3/TRBV12-4	TGTGCCAGCAGCACCGGGACAGTCGTAAAACTGTTTTTT	CASSTGTVVKLFF
TRBD2	.	TRBJ2-4	TRBV6-2/TRBV6-3	TGTGCCAGCAGTTACTCTCCTAGCGGGAGGAGGTCCAAAAACATTCAGTACTTC	CASSYSPSGRRSKNIQYF
.	few	TRBJ1-3	TRBV27	TGTGCCAGCAGTCCCAACAGAAGTCGGACTGGAAACACCATATATTTT	CASSPNRSRTGNTIYF
.	many	TRBJ2-5	TRBV6-2/TRBV6-3	TGTGCCAGCCGGCAACACTCGGAGACCCAGTACTTC	CASRQHSETQYF
.	.	TRBJ2-7	TRBV29-1	TGCAGCGTTGAAGATCAGGATAGTCCGTCCTACGAGCAGTACTTC	CSVEDQDSPSYEQYF
.	many	TRBJ1-5	TRBV28	TGTGCCAGCAGTTCTCGACAGGTCGGCAATCAGCCCCAGCATTTT	CASSSRQVGNQPQHF
TRBD1	.	TRBJ2-3	TRBV11-1	TGTGCCAGCAGCATCTACAGGGGGCTAGACACAGATACGCAGTATTTT	CASSIYRGLDTDTQYF